The following is a TCR beta chain sequence with its context. The antigen is undetermined. A junction boundary mismatches the germline segment, possibly from a read error. Amplification of TCR beta CDR3 regions was performed using RNA transcripts as template. The TCR CDR3 first-round RT-PCR relied on the HTBI primer set. TCRdb called the multiplex PCR reads again in MiXCR, with one record for every CDR3 protein. The data contain 600,000 to 650,000 distinct CDR3 sequences, around 21% of them singletons. This entry is derived from a study of T cells in Graves' hyperthyroidism and ophthalmopathy. CDR1 is MNHNS and CDR2 is SASEGT in the germline V gene. The CDR3 has 13 amino acids. Study results and limitations: In the blood, most expanded thyroid clonotypes above 0.001 appeared as well.

The chain has TRBV6-1 and TRBJ2-7, with D tentatively TRBD2 (5 bases). Sequenced sample: blood. The origin of this receptor is a man younger than 45 with Graves' ophthalmopathy. This chain's CDR3 is CASSDGGKREQYF. CDR3 DNA sequence: TGCGCCAGCAGTGATGGAGGAAAAAGGGAGCAGTACTTC.